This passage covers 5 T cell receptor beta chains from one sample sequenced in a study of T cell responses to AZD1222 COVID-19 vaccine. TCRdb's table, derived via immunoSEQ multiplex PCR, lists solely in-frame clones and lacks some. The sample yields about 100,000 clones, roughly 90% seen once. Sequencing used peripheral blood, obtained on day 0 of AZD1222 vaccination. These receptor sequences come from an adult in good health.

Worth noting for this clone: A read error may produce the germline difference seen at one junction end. This chain's CDR3 is CSASDRVEAQYF. The CDR3 DNA is TGCAGTGCTAGTGACAGAGTAGAGGCCCAGTACTTC. The rearrangement joins TRBV20-1 to TRBJ2-5; possibly TRBD1 for D (5 bases). The CDR3 is 12 residues long. Germline V gene lookup returns CDR1 DFQATT and CDR2 SNEGSKA (reference sequence).

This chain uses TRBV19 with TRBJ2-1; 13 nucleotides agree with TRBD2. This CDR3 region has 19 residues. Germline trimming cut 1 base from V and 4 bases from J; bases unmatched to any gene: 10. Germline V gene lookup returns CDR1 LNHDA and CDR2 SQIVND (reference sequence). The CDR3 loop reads CASSIAPLRLAGGYNEQFF. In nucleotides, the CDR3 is TGTGCCAGTAGTATAGCCCCCCTTCGACTAGCGGGAGGATACAATGAGCAGTTCTTC.

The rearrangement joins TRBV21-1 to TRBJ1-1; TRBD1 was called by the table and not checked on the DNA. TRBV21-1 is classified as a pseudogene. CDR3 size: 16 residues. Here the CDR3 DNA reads TGTGCCAGCACCAATCCCAGCAGGGTGAAGAACACTGAAGCTTTCTTT. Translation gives CASTNPSRVKNTEAFF.

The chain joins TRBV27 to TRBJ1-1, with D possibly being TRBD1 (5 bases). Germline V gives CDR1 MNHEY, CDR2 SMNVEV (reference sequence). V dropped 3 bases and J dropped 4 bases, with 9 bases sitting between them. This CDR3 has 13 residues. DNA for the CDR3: TGTGCCAGCAGTTTTTTGGGGGGCACTGAAGCTTTCTTT. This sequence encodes CASSFLGGTEAFF.

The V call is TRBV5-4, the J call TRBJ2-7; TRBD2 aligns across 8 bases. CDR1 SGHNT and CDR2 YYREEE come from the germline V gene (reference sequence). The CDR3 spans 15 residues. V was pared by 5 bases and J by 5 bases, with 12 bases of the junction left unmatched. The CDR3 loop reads CASRLGGVAGNEQYF. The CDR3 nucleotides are TGTGCCAGCAGGCTGGGTGGGGTAGCGGGAAACGAGCAGTACTTC. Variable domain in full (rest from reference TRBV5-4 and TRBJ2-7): ETGVTQSPTHLIKTRGQQVTLRCSSQSGHNTVSWYQQALGQGPQFIFQYYREEENGRGNFPPRFSGLQFPNYSSELNVNALELDDSALYLCASRLGGVAGNEQYFGPGTRLTVT.